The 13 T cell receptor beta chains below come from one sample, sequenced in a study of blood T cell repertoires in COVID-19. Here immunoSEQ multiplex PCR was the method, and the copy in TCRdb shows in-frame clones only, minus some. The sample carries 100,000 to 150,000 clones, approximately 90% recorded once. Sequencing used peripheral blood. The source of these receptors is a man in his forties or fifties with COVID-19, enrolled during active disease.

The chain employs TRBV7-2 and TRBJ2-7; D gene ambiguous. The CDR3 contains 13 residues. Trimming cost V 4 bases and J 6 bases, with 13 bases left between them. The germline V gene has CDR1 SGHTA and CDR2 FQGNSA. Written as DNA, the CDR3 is TGTGCCAGCAGCTCTGGGCCAGTCGCCGAGCAGTACTTC. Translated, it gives CASSSGPVAEQYF. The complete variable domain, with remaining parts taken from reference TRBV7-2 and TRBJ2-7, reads GAGVSQSPSNKVTEKGKDVELRCDPISGHTALYWYRQSLGQGLEFLIYFQGNSAPDKSGLPSDRFSAERTGGSVSTLTIQRTQQEDSAVYLCASSSGPVAEQYFGPGTRLTVT.

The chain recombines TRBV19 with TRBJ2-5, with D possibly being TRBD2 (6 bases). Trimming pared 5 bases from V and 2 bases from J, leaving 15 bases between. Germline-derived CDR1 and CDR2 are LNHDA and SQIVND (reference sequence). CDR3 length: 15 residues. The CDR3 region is CASSLGGRQQETQYF. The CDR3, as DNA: TGTGCCAGTAGTTTGGGGGGAAGGCAGCAAGAGACCCAGTACTTC.

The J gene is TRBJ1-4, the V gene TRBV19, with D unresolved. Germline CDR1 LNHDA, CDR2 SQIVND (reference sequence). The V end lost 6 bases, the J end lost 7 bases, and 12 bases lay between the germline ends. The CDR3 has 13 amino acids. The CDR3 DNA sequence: TGTGCCAGTAGCGGGAGTCGAGTTGAAAAACTGTTTTTT. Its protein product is CASSGSRVEKLFF. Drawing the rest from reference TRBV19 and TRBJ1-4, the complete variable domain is DGGITQSPKYLFRKEGQNVTLSCEQNLNHDAMYWYRQDPGQGLRLIYYSQIVNDFQKGDIAEGYSVSREKKESFPLTVTSAQKNPTAFYLCASSGSRVEKLFFGSGTQLSVL.

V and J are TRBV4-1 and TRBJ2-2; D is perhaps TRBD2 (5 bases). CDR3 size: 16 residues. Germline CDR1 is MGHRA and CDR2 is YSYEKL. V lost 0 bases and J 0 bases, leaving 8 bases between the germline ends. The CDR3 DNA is TGCGCCAGCAGCCAAGAGAGCGGCGCGAACACCGGGGAGCTGTTTTTT. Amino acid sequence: CASSQESGANTGELFF.

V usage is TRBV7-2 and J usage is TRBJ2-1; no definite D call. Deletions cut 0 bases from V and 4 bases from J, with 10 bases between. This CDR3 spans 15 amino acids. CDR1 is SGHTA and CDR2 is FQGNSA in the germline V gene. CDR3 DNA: TGTGCCAGCAGCTTAGCCGTAACAGCTTACAATGAGCAGTTCTTC. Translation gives CASSLAVTAYNEQFF.

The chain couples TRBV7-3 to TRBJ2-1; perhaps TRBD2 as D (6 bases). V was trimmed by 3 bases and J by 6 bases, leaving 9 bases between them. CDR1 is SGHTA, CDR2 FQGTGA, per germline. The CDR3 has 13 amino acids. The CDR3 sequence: CASSFGRGNEQFF. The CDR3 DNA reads TGTGCCAGCAGCTTCGGGAGAGGCAATGAGCAGTTCTTC.

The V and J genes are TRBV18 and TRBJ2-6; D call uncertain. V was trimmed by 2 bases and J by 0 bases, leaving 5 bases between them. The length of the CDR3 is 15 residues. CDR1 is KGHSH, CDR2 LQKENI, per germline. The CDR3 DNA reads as TGTGCCAGCTCACCATCTAGCTCTGGGGCCAACGTCCTGACTTTC. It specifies CASSPSSSGANVLTF.

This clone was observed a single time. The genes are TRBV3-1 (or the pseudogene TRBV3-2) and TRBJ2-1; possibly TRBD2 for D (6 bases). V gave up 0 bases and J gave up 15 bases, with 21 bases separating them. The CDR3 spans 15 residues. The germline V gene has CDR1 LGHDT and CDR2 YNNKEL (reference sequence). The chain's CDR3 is CASSQDQEGGRLRFF. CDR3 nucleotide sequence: TGTGCCAGCAGCCAAGATCAGGAGGGAGGCCGGCTTCGGTTCTTC.

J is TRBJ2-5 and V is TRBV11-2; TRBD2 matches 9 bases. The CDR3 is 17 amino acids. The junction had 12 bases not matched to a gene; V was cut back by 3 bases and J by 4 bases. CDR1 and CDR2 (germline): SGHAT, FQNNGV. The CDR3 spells CASSLGDGGRAVETQYF. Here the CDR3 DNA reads TGTGCCAGCAGCTTGGGAGATGGCGGGAGGGCCGTAGAGACCCAGTACTTC.

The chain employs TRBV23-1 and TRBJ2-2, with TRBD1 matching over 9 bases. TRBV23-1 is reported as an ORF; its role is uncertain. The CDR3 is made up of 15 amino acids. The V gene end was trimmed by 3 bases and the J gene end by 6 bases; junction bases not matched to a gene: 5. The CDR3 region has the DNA TGCGCCAGCAGTCAGGAATGGACAGGGGCCGGGGAGCTGTTTTTT. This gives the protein CASSQEWTGAGELFF.

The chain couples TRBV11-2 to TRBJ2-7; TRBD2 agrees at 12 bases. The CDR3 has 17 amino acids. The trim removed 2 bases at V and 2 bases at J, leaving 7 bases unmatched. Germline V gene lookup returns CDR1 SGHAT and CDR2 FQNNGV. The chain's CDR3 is CASSLRLAGASPYEQYF. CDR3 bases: TGTGCCAGCAGCTTAAGACTAGCGGGAGCCTCTCCCTACGAGCAGTACTTC. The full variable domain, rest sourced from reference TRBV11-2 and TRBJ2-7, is EAGVAQSPRYKIIEKRQSVAFWCNPISGHATLYWYQQILGQGPKLLIQFQNNGVVDDSQLPKDRFSAERLKGVDSTLKIQPAKLEDSAVYLCASSLRLAGASPYEQYFGPGTRLTVT.

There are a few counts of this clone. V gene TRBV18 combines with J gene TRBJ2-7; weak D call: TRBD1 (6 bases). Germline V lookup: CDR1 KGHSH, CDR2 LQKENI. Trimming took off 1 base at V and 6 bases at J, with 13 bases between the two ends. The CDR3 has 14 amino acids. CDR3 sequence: CASSPRKQGGEQYV. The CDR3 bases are TGTGCCAGCTCACCACGCAAACAGGGCGGCGAGCAGTACGTC.

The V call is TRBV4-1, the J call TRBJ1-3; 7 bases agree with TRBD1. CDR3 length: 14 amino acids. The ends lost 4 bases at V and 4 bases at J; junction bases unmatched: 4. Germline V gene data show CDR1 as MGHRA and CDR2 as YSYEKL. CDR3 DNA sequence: TGCGCCAGCAGCCCCACAGGGGTAGGAAACACCATATATTTT. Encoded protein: CASSPTGVGNTIYF.